This T cell receptor (beta chain) was documented in a study of T cell responses to AZD1222 COVID-19 vaccine. Pooled in the analysis were second doses at about 4 or about 12 weeks. The data were produced by immunoSEQ multiplex PCR, yet TCRdb's version contains in-frame clones alone and is incomplete. The sample lists 57,000 or so clones, roughly four fifths seen once, with 20% to 30% in the top ten. The CDR3 spans 14 residues. CDR1 is LNHDA and CDR2 is SQIVND in the germline V gene (reference sequence). The J segment lost 4 bases and the V segment lost 6 bases, leaving 8 bases of the junction unmatched.

The clonotype comes from an adult who received the AZD1222 COVID-19 vaccine. This rearrangement joins TRBV19 to TRBJ2-7; 8 positions match TRBD1. The sample in question was peripheral blood, obtained 28 days after the second AZD1222 dose. The CDR3 DNA follows: TGTGCCAGTAGCCGAGGGACAGGACAGTACGAGCAGTACTTC. This sequence encodes CASSRGTGQYEQYF.